This T cell receptor (beta chain) was sequenced for a study of regulatory T cells in long-lasting Graves disease. Time point denoted: persistent/refractory GD, antithyroid drugs over 5 years with positive TRAb. RNA isolated from PBMCs was used to make the TCR library. Patients met American Thyroid Association criteria for Graves' disease. As for this clonotype: Its specificity is unknown.

Investigators prepared the TCR beta libraries by applying iRepertoire HTBI primers and Arm-PCR of CDR3 regions. MiXCR, applied by TCRdb to the multiplex PCR reads, yields one record per CDR3 protein. The sample consists of 700,000 or so distinct CDR3 sequences, about 30% of them appearing once. Germline loops: CDR1 DFQATT, CDR2 SNEGSKA (reference sequence). This CDR3 spans 11 amino acids. V dropped 7 bases and J dropped 3 bases, with 10 bases sitting between them. Whole-study findings and limits: Persistent disease samples used TRBV28, TRBJ1-2 and TRBJ2-5 preferentially.

This sequence joins TRBV20-1 and TRBJ2-7; D unresolved. This sample comprised peripheral blood mononuclear cells (PBMCs), obtained when the disease was refractory, from a patient treated with antithyroid drugs. This sequence originates from a female donor with Graves disease. CDR3 sequence reads: CSGTTGYEQYF. For the CDR3, the DNA is TGCAGTGGGACGACTGGCTACGAGCAGTACTTC.